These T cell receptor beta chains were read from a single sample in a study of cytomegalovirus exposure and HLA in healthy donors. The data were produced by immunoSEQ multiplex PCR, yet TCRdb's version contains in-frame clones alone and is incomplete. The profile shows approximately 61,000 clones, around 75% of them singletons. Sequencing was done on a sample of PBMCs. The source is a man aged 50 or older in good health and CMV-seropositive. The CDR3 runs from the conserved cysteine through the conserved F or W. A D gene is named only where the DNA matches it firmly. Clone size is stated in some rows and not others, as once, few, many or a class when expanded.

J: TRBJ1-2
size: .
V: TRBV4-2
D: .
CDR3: CASSQEGISGSGYGYTF
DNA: TGTGCCAGCAGCCAAGAAGGGATTTCAGGGTCGGGCTATGGCTACACCTTC

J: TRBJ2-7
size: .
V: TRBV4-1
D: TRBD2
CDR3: CASSQVGGDGAYEQYF
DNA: TGCGCCAGCAGCCAAGTTGGGGGGGACGGCGCCTACGAGCAGTACTTC

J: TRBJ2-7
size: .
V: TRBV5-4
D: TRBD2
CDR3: CASSPRASGTYEQYF
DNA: TGTGCCAGCAGCCCCCGGGCTAGCGGGACCTACGAGCAGTACTTC

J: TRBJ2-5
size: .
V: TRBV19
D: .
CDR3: CASSIQGVETQYF
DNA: TGTGCCAGTAGTATTCAGGGCGTAGAGACCCAGTACTTC

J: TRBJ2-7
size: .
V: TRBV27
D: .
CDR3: CASTLAFGRGEQYF
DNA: TGTGCCAGCACCCTGGCCTTCGGAAGGGGCGAGCAGTACTTC

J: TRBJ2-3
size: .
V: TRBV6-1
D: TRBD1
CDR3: CASQGGFGTDTQYF
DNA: TGTGCCAGTCAAGGGGGCTTCGGCACAGATACGCAGTATTTT

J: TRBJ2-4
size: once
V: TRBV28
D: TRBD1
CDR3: CASSPSGQGGAKNIQYF
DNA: TGTGCCAGCAGTCCCTCGGGACAGGGGGGGGCCAAAAACATTCAGTACTTC

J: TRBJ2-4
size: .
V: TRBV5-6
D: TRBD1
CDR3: CASSPTGVAKNIQYF
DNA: TGTGCCAGCAGCCCGACAGGGGTAGCCAAAAACATTCAGTACTTC

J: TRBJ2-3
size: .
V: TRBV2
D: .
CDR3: CASSSQGTDTQYF
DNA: TGTGCCAGCAGTTCTCAGGGCACAGATACGCAGTATTTT

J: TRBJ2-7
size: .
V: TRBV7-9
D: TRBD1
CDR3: CASSSRDRGYEQYF
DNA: TGTGCCAGCAGCTCCCGGGACAGGGGATACGAGCAGTACTTC

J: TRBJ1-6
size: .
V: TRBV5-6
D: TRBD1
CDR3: CASVRGQANSPLHF
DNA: TGTGCCAGCGTTAGAGGACAGGCGAATTCACCCCTCCACTTT

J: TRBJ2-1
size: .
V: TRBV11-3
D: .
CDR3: CASSAQRSSYNEQFF
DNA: TGTGCCAGCAGCGCCCAGCGGAGCTCCTACAATGAGCAGTTCTTC

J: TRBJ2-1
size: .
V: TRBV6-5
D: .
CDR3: CASSRGASYNEQFF
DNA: TGTGCCAGCAGCCGGGGGGCCTCGTACAATGAGCAGTTCTTC

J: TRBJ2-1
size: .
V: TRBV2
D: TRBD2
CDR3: CASSERLWTSYNEQFF
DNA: TGTGCCAGCAGTGAAAGGTTGTGGACTAGCTACAATGAGCAGTTCTTC

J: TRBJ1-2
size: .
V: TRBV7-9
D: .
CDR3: CASSEGEVIDSYTF
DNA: TGTGCCAGCTCCGAGGGGGAAGTAATTGACAGCTACACCTTC

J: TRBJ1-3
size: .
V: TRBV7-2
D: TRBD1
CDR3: CASSSYRGRSGNTIYF
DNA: TGTGCCAGCAGCTCCTACAGGGGTAGATCTGGAAACACCATATATTTT

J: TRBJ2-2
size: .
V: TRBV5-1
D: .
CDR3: CATTPVGDYTGELFF
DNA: TGCGCCACCACCCCGGTGGGTGACTACACCGGGGAGCTGTTTTTT

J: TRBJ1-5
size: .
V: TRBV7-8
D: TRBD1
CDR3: CASSFVDRGGSNQPQHF
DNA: TGTGCCAGCAGCTTTGTGGACAGGGGGGGTAGCAATCAGCCCCAGCATTTT

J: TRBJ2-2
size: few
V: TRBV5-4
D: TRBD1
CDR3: CASSSKRGTGRPGELFF
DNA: TGTGCCAGCAGCTCAAAAAGAGGGACAGGGCGACCCGGGGAGCTGTTTTTT

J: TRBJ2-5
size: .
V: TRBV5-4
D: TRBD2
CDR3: CASSLGAAGGGETQYF
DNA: TGTGCCAGCAGCTTAGGGGCAGCGGGGGGCGGGGAGACCCAGTACTTC

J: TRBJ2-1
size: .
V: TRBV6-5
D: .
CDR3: CASLRRRGTYNEQFF
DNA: TGTGCCAGCCTTCGTAGACGGGGGACCTACAATGAGCAGTTCTTC

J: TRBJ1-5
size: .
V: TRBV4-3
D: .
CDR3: CASSQTTPSNQPQHF
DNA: TGCGCCAGCAGCCAGACGACACCTAGCAATCAGCCCCAGCATTTT

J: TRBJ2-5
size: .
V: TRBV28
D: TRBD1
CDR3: CASSRTGGRETQYF
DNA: TGTGCCAGCAGTCGGACAGGGGGCAGGGAGACCCAGTACTTC

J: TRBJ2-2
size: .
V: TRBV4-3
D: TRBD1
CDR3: CASSQDLGQGDTGELFF
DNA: TGCGCCAGCAGCCAAGATCTAGGTCAGGGGGACACCGGGGAGCTGTTTTTT

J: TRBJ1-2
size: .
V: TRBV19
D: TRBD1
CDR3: CASSPRPGQPSIYGYTF
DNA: TGTGCCAGTAGTCCGAGACCGGGACAGCCTTCGATCTATGGCTACACCTTC

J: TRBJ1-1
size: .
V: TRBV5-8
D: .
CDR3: CASSIQPTRGAFF
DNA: TGTGCCAGCAGTATACAGCCAACTAGGGGGGCTTTCTTT

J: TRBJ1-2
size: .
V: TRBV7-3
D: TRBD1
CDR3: CASSQTLGQGGYTF
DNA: TGTGCCAGCAGCCAAACTCTTGGACAGGGTGGCTACACCTTC

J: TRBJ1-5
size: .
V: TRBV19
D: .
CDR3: CASSINILQPQHF
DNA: TGTGCCAGTAGTATAAACATTCTTCAGCCCCAGCATTTT

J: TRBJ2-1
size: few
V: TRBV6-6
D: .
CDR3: CASSYVDEQFF
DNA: TGTGCCAGCAGCTACGTCGATGAGCAGTTCTTC

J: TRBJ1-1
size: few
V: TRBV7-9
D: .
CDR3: CASSLGGANTEAFF
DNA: TGTGCCAGCAGCTTAGGTGGGGCGAACACTGAAGCTTTCTTT